This is a list of T cell receptor beta chains from one sample in a study of T cells in Graves' hyperthyroidism and ophthalmopathy. TCRdb called the multiplex PCR reads again in MiXCR, with one record for every CDR3 protein. The top ten clones hold about 20% of a sample with about 380,000 distinct CDR3 sequences, 14% of them seen once. Input material: blood. These receptors came from a woman aged 25 to 39 with Graves' ophthalmopathy. CDR3s include the opening cysteine and the closing phenylalanine or tryptophan. D genes are given only for firm matches. Only some rows state a clone size, as once, few, many or a class for expanded clones.

clone size,V gene,D gene,J gene,CDR3 protein,CDR3 DNA
.,TRBV20-1,TRBD1,TRBJ2-3,CSAKRTGRTDTQYF,TGCAGTGCTAAGAGGACAGGGAGGACAGATACGCAGTATTTT
many,TRBV11-2,.,TRBJ1-2,CASSLYWDGTPSYGYTF,TGTGCCAGCAGCTTATATTGGGACGGAACCCCCTCCTATGGCTACACCTTC
many,TRBV28,.,TRBJ1-4,CASRPWRATNEKLFF,TGTGCCAGCAGACCTTGGAGGGCAACTAATGAAAAACTGTTTTTT
.,TRBV20-1,.,TRBJ1-5,CSANQGNSNQPQHF,TGCAGTGCTAATCAGGGTAATAGCAATCAGCCCCAGCATTTT
few,TRBV29-1,.,TRBJ1-1,CSVAIDSLNTEAFF,TGCAGCGTCGCCATTGACAGCCTTAACACTGAAGCTTTCTTT
many,TRBV28,TRBD2,TRBJ2-5,CASSFVAGGAETQYF,TGTGCCAGCAGTTTCGTAGCGGGGGGGGCGGAGACCCAGTACTTC
.,TRBV29-1,.,TRBJ1-4,CSVEEGGVGEKLFF,TGCAGCGTTGAAGAAGGGGGAGTGGGTGAAAAACTGTTTTTT
.,TRBV4-1,TRBD2,TRBJ2-5,CASSPSSGGAVETQYF,TGCGCCAGCAGCCCAAGTAGCGGGGGGGCCGTAGAGACCCAGTACTTC
few,TRBV28,.,TRBJ2-3,CASSLFFTDTQYF,TGTGCCAGCAGTTTATTCTTCACAGATACGCAGTATTTT
.,TRBV28,.,TRBJ1-2,CASRVRSGTPYGYTF,TGTGCCAGCAGGGTAAGGTCGGGGACCCCCTATGGCTACACCTTC
.,TRBV4-1,.,TRBJ1-2,CASSQGIRNGYTF,TGCGCCAGCAGCCAGGGTATTAGGAATGGCTACACCTTC
many,TRBV3-1,.,TRBJ1-5,CASSQEWMANGGLPQHF,TGTGCCAGCAGCCAAGAGTGGATGGCAAATGGGGGGTTGCCCCAGCATTTT
.,TRBV7-8,.,TRBJ1-2,CASSLALGRADTF,TGTGCCAGCAGCTTAGCGCTCGGCAGGGCTGACACCTTC
.,TRBV10-2,TRBD2,TRBJ2-7,CASTLPSGGSYEQYF,TGCGCCAGCACCCTACCGTCGGGAGGGTCCTACGAGCAGTACTTC
.,TRBV30,.,TRBJ2-3,CAGGGTHGTQYF,TGTGCCGGGGGCGGGACTCATGGGACGCAGTATTTT
.,TRBV5-4,.,TRBJ2-2,CASSLVPKNGELSF,TGTGCCAGCAGCTTGGTCCCCAAAAACGGGGAGCTGTCTTTT
many,TRBV4-1,TRBD1,TRBJ2-7,CASSQNPGDRSYEQYF,TGCGCCAGCAGCCAAAACCCGGGGGACAGGTCCTACGAGCAGTACTTC
many,TRBV27,TRBD1,TRBJ2-2,CARNNRDRGPGELFF,TGTGCCAGGAATAACCGGGACAGGGGTCCCGGGGAGCTGTTTTTT
many,TRBV5-6,.,TRBJ2-7,CASSLVRGAYEQYF,TGTGCCAGCAGCTTGGTCAGGGGAGCCTACGAGCAGTACTTC
.,TRBV7-9,TRBD2,TRBJ2-5,CASSSSGGGARQETQYF,TGTGCCAGCAGCTCGTCCGGGGGGGGGGCGCGTCAAGAGACCCAGTACTTC
many,TRBV5-1,TRBD1,TRBJ1-1,CASSLKGTVSEAFF,TGCGCCAGCAGCTTGAAGGGGACAGTGTCTGAAGCTTTCTTT